Following are 23 T cell receptor beta chains from one sample sequenced in a study of blood T cell repertoires in COVID-19. Clones were read by immunoSEQ multiplex PCR, and TCRdb kept only the in-frame ones, dropping some. The data contain roughly 150,000 clones, 60% to 80% of them singletons. The source material was peripheral blood. These receptor sequences come from a man in his sixties who had recovered from COVID-19.

This clone was seen only once. This chain connects TRBV3-1 (or the pseudogene TRBV3-2) to TRBJ2-4; unclear D gene. Germline CDR1 LGHDT, CDR2 YNNKEL (reference sequence). Trimming left V 1 base short and J 0 bases short, with 4 bases between. The CDR3 runs 14 residues. The DNA of the CDR3 is TGTGCCAGCAGCCAAGGGCTAGCCAAAAACATTCAGTACTTC. Translation gives CASSQGLAKNIQYF.

V and J are TRBV30 and TRBJ2-1; tentative D call: TRBD1 (6 bases). The CDR3 is 14 amino acids. CDR1 is GTSNPN and CDR2 is SVGIG in the germline V gene (reference sequence). V was clipped by 4 bases and J by 5 bases, with 15 bases between them. The CDR3 here is CAWNLETGNNEQFF. The CDR3 DNA is TGTGCCTGGAATTTGGAGACAGGCAACAATGAGCAGTTCTTC. Complete variable domain (other parts from reference TRBV30 and TRBJ2-1): SQTIHQWPATLVQPVGSPLSLECTVEGTSNPNLYWYRQAAGRGLQLLFYSVGIGQISSEVPQNLSASRPQDRQFILSSKKLLLSDSGFYLCAWNLETGNNEQFFGPGTRLTVL.

The chain links TRBV7-9 to TRBJ2-7, with D maybe TRBD1 (5 bases). The CDR3 is made up of 15 amino acids. Trimming cost V 1 base and J 2 bases, with 12 bases left between them. Germline CDR1 reads SEHNR; CDR2 reads FQNEAQ (reference sequence). The CDR3 region is CASSLVGVSTYEQYF. For the CDR3, the DNA is TGTGCCAGCAGCTTAGTAGGGGTGTCGACCTACGAGCAGTACTTC.

The rearrangement uses TRBV28 and TRBJ1-2, with D maybe TRBD1 (5 bases). The V end lost 7 bases, the J end lost 0 bases, and 12 bases lay between the germline ends. The CDR3 length is 14 residues. Per the germline V gene, CDR1 is MDHEN and CDR2 is SYDVKM. The CDR3: CASTGGPPNYGYTF. As DNA, the CDR3 is TGTGCCAGCACCGGGGGTCCCCCTAACTATGGCTACACCTTC.

The chain recombines TRBV30 with TRBJ2-7; 12 bases match TRBD2. This CDR3 region has 17 residues. Germline V gene data show CDR1 as GTSNPN and CDR2 as SVGIG (reference sequence). V shed 1 base and J 3 bases; nucleotides not matched to a gene: 10. CDR3 loop: CAWSGLAGALPGYEQYF. For the CDR3, the DNA is TGTGCCTGGAGTGGACTAGCGGGAGCTCTTCCCGGCTACGAGCAGTACTTC.

The V call is TRBV10-1, the J call TRBJ1-2; perhaps TRBD1 as D (6 bases). CDR3 length: 13 amino acids. Germline loops: CDR1 WNHNN, CDR2 SYGVQD (reference sequence). V was trimmed by 10 bases and J by 0 bases, leaving 12 bases between them. Here the CDR3 reads CANPTGANYGYTF. DNA of the CDR3: TGCGCCAACCCGACAGGTGCTAACTATGGCTACACCTTC.

The chain combines TRBV6-2 or TRBV6-3 with TRBJ2-3, with 8 nucleotides matching TRBD1. V lost 1 base to trimming and J lost 1 base; unmatched junction nucleotides: 4. The CDR3 has 16 residues. CDR1 is MNHEY, CDR2 SVGEGT, per germline. The CDR3 region has the DNA TGTGCCAGCAGTTACTTTCAGGGGGCCGGCACAGATACGCAGTATTTT. Protein sequence: CASSYFQGAGTDTQYF.

V gene TRBV5-1 combines with J gene TRBJ2-3; D may be TRBD2 (5 bases). CDR1 and CDR2 from the germline V gene are SGHRS and YFSETQ. Deletions cut 5 bases from V and 3 bases from J, with 13 bases between. The CDR3 runs to 14 residues. The CDR3 loop reads CASREVGLTDTQYF. The CDR3 DNA is TGCGCCAGCAGGGAGGTGGGATTGACAGATACGCAGTATTTT.

The chain recombines TRBV25-1 with TRBJ1-1; 7 bases are a match to TRBD1. V was clipped by 2 bases and J by 4 bases; unmatched bases: 4. Germline lookup yields CDR1 MGHDK and CDR2 SYGVNS. This CDR3 contains 14 residues. The CDR3 reads CASSENRGGTEAFF. CDR3 coding DNA: TGTGCCAGCAGTGAAAACAGGGGAGGCACTGAAGCTTTCTTT.

The CDR3 loop is CASSDPGVGSKNSPLHF. The CDR3 DNA sequence: TGCGCCAGCAGCGACCCAGGGGTAGGGAGTAAGAATTCACCCCTCCACTTT. The rearrangement joins TRBV5-1 to TRBJ1-6, with D perhaps matching TRBD1 (6 bases). V was trimmed by 4 bases and J by 7 bases, leaving 21 bases between them. This CDR3 spans 17 amino acids. Germline values: CDR1 SGHRS, CDR2 YFSETQ.

This clone was observed a single time. The genes are TRBV11-2 and TRBJ2-3, with D hard to call. Per the germline V gene, CDR1 is SGHAT and CDR2 is FQNNGV. V was clipped by 4 bases and J by 2 bases, with 13 bases between them. This CDR3 contains 15 residues. Here the CDR3 DNA reads TGTGCCAGCAGCTCCCTCACAGTGGCCACAGATACGCAGTATTTT. The encoded protein is CASSSLTVATDTQYF.

This chain joins TRBV15 and TRBJ2-5; TRBD2 might be the D (6 bases). Trimming removed 0 bases at V and 5 bases at J, with 10 bases between. CDR3 length: 14 amino acids. Germline values: CDR1 LNHNV, CDR2 YYDKDF (reference sequence). CDR3: CATSRERDSETQYF. CDR3 nucleotide sequence: TGTGCCACCAGCAGAGAGCGGGATAGTGAGACCCAGTACTTC.

The chain couples TRBV28 to TRBJ2-2; D is perhaps TRBD1 (6 bases). The CDR3 consists of 15 residues. The V gene lost 6 bases and the J gene lost 4 bases, with 15 bases spanning the gap. Germline-derived CDR1 and CDR2 are MDHEN and SYDVKM. In nucleotides, the CDR3 is TGTGCCAGCAGCGAACAGGGATGGATCACCGGGGAGCTGTTTTTT. Amino acids: CASSEQGWITGELFF.

The CDR3 DNA sequence: TGCGCCAGCAGCGCCCCGGGACAGGGCGGCTATGGCTACACCTTC. As protein: CASSAPGQGGYGYTF. The chain carries TRBV5-1 and TRBJ1-2, with 9 bases lining up with TRBD1. The CDR3 is 15 amino acids. The V gene's germline CDR1 is SGHRS and CDR2 YFSETQ. The V segment lost 4 bases and the J segment 4 bases; nucleotides outside the gene matches: 8.

This chain links TRBV12-3 or TRBV12-4 with TRBJ1-1; D not certain. This CDR3 is built from 13 residues. V gave up 3 bases and J gave up 7 bases, with 12 bases separating them. The DNA of the CDR3 is TGTGCCAGCAGTTTCTTTCGGAGCCATGAAGCTTTCTTT. Protein sequence: CASSFFRSHEAFF.

Only a few counts were recorded for this clone. V gene TRBV3-1 (or the pseudogene TRBV3-2) combines with J gene TRBJ2-2, with 12 bases fitting TRBD2. This CDR3 comprises 18 residues. The germline V gene has CDR1 LGHDT and CDR2 YNNKEL (reference sequence). V shed 0 bases and J 5 bases; nucleotides not matched to a gene: 7. CDR3 sequence (DNA): TGTGCCAGCAGCCAAGATTGGCTAGCGGGGGGGCCAACCGGGGAGCTGTTTTTT. Its translation is CASSQDWLAGGPTGELFF.

The J gene is TRBJ1-2, the V gene TRBV7-2, with D unresolved. The CDR3 spans 13 residues. In germline, CDR1 is SGHTA, CDR2 FQGNSA. The V end was cut by 1 base, the J end by 8 bases, with 11 bases between. This chain's CDR3 is CASSLGDIAGYTF. The CDR3 nucleotides are TGTGCCAGCAGCTTAGGTGACATCGCCGGCTACACCTTC.

Comments on this clone: At the DNA level, this CDR3 is encoded by other sequences in the same sample as well. Here the CDR3 DNA reads TGTGCCAGCAGCGTAGCGGGAGGGCGAGGAGATACGCAGTATTTT. Translated: CASSVAGGRGDTQYF. The genes are TRBV9 and TRBJ2-3, with TRBD2 matching over 8 bases. The CDR3 has 15 amino acids. J was trimmed by 5 bases and V by 0 bases; bases with no gene match: 5. Germline V gene sequence: CDR1 SGDLS, CDR2 YYNGEE.

This clone appeared a few times. The chain employs TRBV7-9 and TRBJ2-7; 12 bases map to TRBD2. Germline V gene lookup returns CDR1 SEHNR and CDR2 FQNEAQ (reference sequence). V lost 1 base to trimming and J lost 5 bases; unmatched junction nucleotides: 0. This CDR3 region has 14 residues. The CDR3 DNA is TGTGCCAGCAGCTTAGGACTAGCGGGAGACGAGCAGTACTTC. Residues: CASSLGLAGDEQYF.

The chain employs TRBV18 and TRBJ2-1, with 13 positions matching TRBD2. The length of the CDR3 is 19 residues. Germline V gives CDR1 KGHSH, CDR2 LQKENI. The V and J ends lost 3 bases and 4 bases, in that order; junction bases with no gene match: 12. The CDR3 here is CASSPQFTSGRAGYNEQFF. The CDR3 nucleotides read TGTGCCAGCTCACCGCAGTTCACTAGCGGGAGGGCGGGGTACAATGAGCAGTTCTTC.

The genes are TRBV23-1 and TRBJ2-1, with D maybe TRBD2 (6 bases). TRBV23-1 is recorded as an ORF, its role being uncertain. The CDR3 is 15 residues long. The ends were cut back, 3 bases at V and 4 bases at J, with 13 bases in the middle. As DNA, the CDR3 is TGCGCCAGCAGTCACTTGGGACTGACGTACAATGAGCAGTTCTTC. Amino acid sequence: CASSHLGLTYNEQFF.

The chain recombines TRBV9 with TRBJ2-3, with D possibly TRBD2 on 5 matching bases. The CDR3 has 16 residues. Germline-derived CDR1 and CDR2 are SGDLS and YYNGEE. The V end lost 3 bases, the J end lost 0 bases, and 14 bases lay between the germline ends. The CDR3 sequence is CASSAQGRASTDTQYF. CDR3 sequence (DNA): TGTGCCAGCAGCGCCCAAGGGCGGGCTAGCACAGATACGCAGTATTTT.

This clone was found a few times. This rearrangement joins TRBV10-1 to TRBJ2-5; D perhaps matches TRBD2 (5 bases). Germline CDR1 is WNHNN and CDR2 is SYGVQD (reference sequence). This CDR3 contains 11 residues. V was pared by 11 bases and J by 2 bases, with 9 bases between. CDR3 protein: CAARLQETQYF. The DNA for the CDR3 is TGCGCCGCGCGACTACAAGAGACCCAGTACTTC.